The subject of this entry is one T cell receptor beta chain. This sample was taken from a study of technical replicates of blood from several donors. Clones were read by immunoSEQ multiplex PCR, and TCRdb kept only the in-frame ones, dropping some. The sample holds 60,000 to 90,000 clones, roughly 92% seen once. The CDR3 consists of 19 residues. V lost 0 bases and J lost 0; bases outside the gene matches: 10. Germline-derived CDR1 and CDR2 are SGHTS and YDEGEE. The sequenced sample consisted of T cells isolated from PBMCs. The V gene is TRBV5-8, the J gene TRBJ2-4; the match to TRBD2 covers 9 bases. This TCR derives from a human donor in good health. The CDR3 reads CASSLDGSGRWGAKNIQYF. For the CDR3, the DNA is TGTGCCAGCAGCTTGGATGGTAGCGGGAGATGGGGAGCCAAAAACATTCAGTACTTC.